This TCR beta chain was sequenced for a study of blood T cell repertoires in COVID-19. Overall study: Some COVID-19 samples were acute and others convalescent; all came from the United States, Italy and Spain. Nucleic acid was either cDNA or gDNA, and it came from T cells, B-cell-depleted T cells, or PBMCs.

Original data processing: It was from reference gene primer amplification that nucleated cell counts were estimated. Produced via immunoSEQ multiplex PCR; TCRdb's table is partial and in-frame only. The DNA gave D and trimming, while V, J and clone size come from that table. The sample records about 210,000 clones, around 83% being singletons. The CDR3 is 14 residues long. Germline CDR1 reads SGHNT; CDR2 reads YYREEE (reference sequence). V lost 4 bases to trimming and J lost 6 bases; unmatched junction nucleotides: 5. The genes are TRBV5-4 and TRBJ1-1; 11 bases align to TRBD1. Source material: peripheral blood. This clonotype was sampled from a man aged 50 to 60 with active or convalescent COVID-19. CDR3 sequence reads: CASSPGQGASEAFF. The DNA of the CDR3 is TGTGCCAGCAGCCCCGGACAGGGGGCCTCTGAAGCTTTCTTT.